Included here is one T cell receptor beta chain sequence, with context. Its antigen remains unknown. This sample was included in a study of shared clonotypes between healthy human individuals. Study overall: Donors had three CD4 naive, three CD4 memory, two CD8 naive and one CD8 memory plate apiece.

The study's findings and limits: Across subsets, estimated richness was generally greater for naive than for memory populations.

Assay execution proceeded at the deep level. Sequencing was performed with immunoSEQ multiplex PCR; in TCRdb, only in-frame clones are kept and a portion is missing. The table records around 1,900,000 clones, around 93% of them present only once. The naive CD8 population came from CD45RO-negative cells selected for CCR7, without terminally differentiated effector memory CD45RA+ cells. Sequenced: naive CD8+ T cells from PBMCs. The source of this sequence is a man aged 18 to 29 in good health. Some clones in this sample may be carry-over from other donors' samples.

CDR3 sequence reads: CASSLWGVSEQYF. The DNA of the CDR3 is TGTGCCAGCAGCTTATGGGGGGTTTCCGAGCAGTACTTC. The chain combines TRBV7-3 with TRBJ2-7; D perhaps matches TRBD2 (6 bases). V lost 2 bases and J lost 6, with 11 bases in between. The CDR3 consists of 13 residues. CDR1 and CDR2 (germline): SGHTA, FQGTGA.